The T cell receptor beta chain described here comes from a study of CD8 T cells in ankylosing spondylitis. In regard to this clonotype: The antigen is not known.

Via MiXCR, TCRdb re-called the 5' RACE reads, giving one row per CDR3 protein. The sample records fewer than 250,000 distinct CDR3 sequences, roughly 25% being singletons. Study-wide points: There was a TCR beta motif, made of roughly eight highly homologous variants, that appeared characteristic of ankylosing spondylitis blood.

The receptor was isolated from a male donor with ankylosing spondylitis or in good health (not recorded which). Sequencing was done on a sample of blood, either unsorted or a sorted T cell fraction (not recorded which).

CDR3 in amino acids: CASRSLEQVSGANVLTF. CDR3 bases: TGTGCCAGCAGGTCCCTCGAACAAGTCTCTGGGGCCAACGTCCTGACTTTC. The V call is TRBV12-3 or TRBV12-4, the J call TRBJ2-6; D unresolved. The CDR3 extends over 17 amino acids. V was clipped by 6 bases and J by 0 bases, with 15 bases between them.